These 23 T cell receptor beta chains share one sample of origin, sequenced in a study of a mutant IDH1 vaccine in newly diagnosed glioma. The time point was: week 5, during vaccination. One vaccine dose held 300 ug of mutant IDH1 20-mer peptide and came with topical imiquimod. These TCRs' antigens remain unknown. TCRdb's copy holds only in-frame clones and misses some; the assay was immunoSEQ multiplex PCR. The data show approximately 40,000 clones, 75% to 85% seen once. This specimen was PBMCs, taken from a glioma patient whose treatment included an IDH1 peptide vaccine. All receptors derive from a man aged 35-49 years with glioma.

This chain links TRBV29-1 with TRBJ2-1, with D perhaps being TRBD1 or TRBD2 (6 bases each). The CDR3 is 15 amino acids. V shed 3 bases and J shed 3 bases, with 15 bases lying between them. Germline CDR1 reads SQVTM; CDR2 reads ANQGSEA. CDR3 sequence: CSVDTGTSIYNEQFF. The CDR3 coding sequence is TGCAGCGTTGACACAGGGACTTCAATCTACAATGAGCAGTTCTTC.

This rearrangement joins TRBV9 to TRBJ2-1; TRBD1 is a possible D gene (6 bases). V lost 6 bases and J 1 base, leaving 11 bases between the germline ends. The CDR3 spans 14 residues. Per the germline V gene, CDR1 is SGDLS and CDR2 is YYNGEE. As DNA, the CDR3 is TGTGCCAGCACCAACAGGGATTCCTACAATGAGCAGTTCTTC. It specifies CASTNRDSYNEQFF.

The chain couples TRBV30 to TRBJ2-3; either TRBD1 or TRBD2 may fit D (6 bases each). Germline CDR1 reads GTSNPN; CDR2 reads SVGIG (reference sequence). This CDR3 comprises 14 residues. Trimming pared 2 bases from V and 1 base from J, leaving 10 bases between. The CDR3 DNA is TGTGCCTGGAGTTTGGGGGGCGGCACAGATACGCAGTATTTT. Translation: CAWSLGGGTDTQYF.

The chain recombines TRBV6-5 with TRBJ1-4; perhaps TRBD1 as D (6 bases). V dropped 6 bases and J dropped 10 bases, with 18 bases sitting between them. The germline V gene has CDR1 MNHEY and CDR2 SVGAGI. This CDR3 has 14 amino acids. CDR3 sequence: CASSKTGTRGKLFF. In DNA form, the CDR3 reads TGTGCCAGCAGCAAAACAGGGACTAGGGGAAAACTGTTTTTT.

This clone was picked up one time. V and J are TRBV5-4 and TRBJ2-3; TRBD1 matches at 8 bases. CDR1 and CDR2 from the germline V gene are SGHNT and YYREEE (reference sequence). The ends lost 0 bases at V and 1 base at J; junction bases unmatched: 1. The CDR3 length is 15 residues. The CDR3 nucleotides are TGTGCCAGCAGCTTGGCGGGACAGGGCACAGATACGCAGTATTTT. Its protein is CASSLAGQGTDTQYF.

The rearrangement joins TRBV28 to TRBJ2-2; D call uncertain. Trimming left V 1 base short and J 0 bases short, with 9 bases between. CDR1 MDHEN and CDR2 SYDVKM come from the germline V gene. The CDR3 is made up of 16 amino acids. CDR3 nucleotides: TGTGCCAGCAGTTTATTGGGCGGATCGAACACCGGGGAGCTGTTTTTT. It is translated as CASSLLGGSNTGELFF. The variable domain in full, with the rest retrieved from reference TRBV28 and TRBJ2-2, is DVKVTQSSRYLVKRTGEKVFLECVQDMDHENMFWYRQDPGLGLRLIYFSYDVKMKEKGDIPEGYSVSREKKERFSLILESASTNQTSMYLCASSLLGGSNTGELFFGEGSRLTVL.

This clone was detected once. The rearrangement links TRBV4-2 to TRBJ1-5, with TRBD1 matching over 7 bases. This CDR3 comprises 16 residues. The V gene end was trimmed by 0 bases and the J gene end by 5 bases; junction bases not matched to a gene: 7. Germline V gene sequence: CDR1 LGHNA, CDR2 YNFKEQ. The CDR3 region is CASSQDYRGSYQPQHF. In nucleotides, the CDR3 is TGTGCCAGCAGCCAAGATTACAGGGGCAGCTATCAGCCCCAGCATTTT.

This clone has only one observation. Other DNA sequences in this specimen translate into the identical CDR3. The chain couples TRBV18 to TRBJ2-2; tentatively, D is TRBD1 (6 bases). Trimming took 3 bases from V and 2 from J, leaving 13 bases between them. This CDR3 spans 16 amino acids. Germline V gene lookup returns CDR1 KGHSH and CDR2 LQKENI. CDR3 region: CASSPPTGGNTGELFF. DNA of the CDR3: TGTGCCAGCTCACCCCCGACAGGCGGTAACACCGGGGAGCTGTTTTTT.

The chain uses TRBV2 and TRBJ2-1; D tentatively reads TRBD1 or TRBD2 (5 bases each). Germline V gene data show CDR1 as SNHLY and CDR2 as FYNNEI. Trimming pared 4 bases from V and 6 bases from J, leaving 16 bases between. This CDR3 region has 15 residues. Here the CDR3 DNA reads TGTGCCAGCAGTGCGGGATCAGGGTGGGTCAATGAGCAGTTCTTC. Protein product: CASSAGSGWVNEQFF.

V is TRBV6-6 and J is TRBJ2-2; 9 bases are a match to TRBD1. Germline assignment: CDR1 MNHNY and CDR2 SVGAGI (reference sequence). The trim removed 10 bases at V and 4 bases at J, leaving 7 bases unmatched. This CDR3 spans 14 amino acids. The DNA of the CDR3 is TGTGCCACCTCTCGGGACAGGGCCACCGGGGAGCTGTTTTTT. It specifies CATSRDRATGELFF.

This sequence joins TRBV5-1 and TRBJ1-4, with D unresolved. Per the germline V gene, CDR1 is SGHRS and CDR2 is YFSETQ. V lost 3 bases to trimming and J lost 4 bases, with 7 bases between them. This CDR3 spans 13 amino acids. CDR3 bases: TGCGCCAGCAGCTCTTTCGGTAATGAAAAACTGTTTTTT. It is translated as CASSSFGNEKLFF.

This chain links TRBV4-1 with TRBJ2-7; 7 positions match TRBD1. The germline V gene encodes CDR1 MGHRA and CDR2 YSYEKL. The V and J ends lost 5 bases and 6 bases, in that order; junction bases with no gene match: 4. The CDR3 covers 12 residues. The CDR3 region has the DNA TGCGCCAGCAGCTCAGGGGGTGGCGAGCAGTACTTC. Translated, it gives CASSSGGGEQYF.

The CDR3 region has the DNA TGTGCCAGCAGTGAAGTAGGGACTAGCGGGGAGACCCAGTACTTC. Translating it yields CASSEVGTSGETQYF. The J gene is TRBJ2-5, the V gene TRBV6-1; 12 nucleotides agree with TRBD2. CDR1 and CDR2 (germline): MNHNS, SASEGT. V gave up 1 base and J gave up 5 bases; unmatched junction bases: 2. This CDR3 has 15 amino acids.

This clone was seen a few times. The rearrangement links TRBV6-5 to TRBJ1-1; no firm D call. CDR1 and CDR2 from the germline V gene are MNHEY and SVGAGI. Trimming pared 5 bases from V and 5 bases from J, leaving 15 bases between. CDR3 length equals 14 residues. The CDR3 region has the DNA TGTGCCAGCAGTGTCGGGTCGGGGTGGACTGAAGCTTTCTTT. It is translated as CASSVGSGWTEAFF.

The chain carries TRBV29-1 and TRBJ2-2; 10 bases line up with TRBD1. V shed 7 bases, J shed 5 bases, and the junction held 7 bases outside the gene matches. The CDR3 consists of 14 residues. Germline values: CDR1 SQVTM, CDR2 ANQGSEA. The CDR3 spells CSGRQGARTGELFF. CDR3 DNA sequence: TGCAGCGGAAGACAGGGGGCGCGGACCGGGGAGCTGTTTTTT.

V gene TRBV30 combines with J gene TRBJ1-5, with a possible D match to TRBD1 (6 bases). Germline V gene sequence: CDR1 GTSNPN, CDR2 SVGIG (reference sequence). Trimming shortened V by 2 bases and J by 7 bases, and 12 bases separated the two germline ends. This CDR3 has 13 amino acids. CDR3 loop: CAWSPQGHQPQHF. CDR3 nucleotides: TGTGCCTGGAGTCCACAGGGTCACCAGCCCCAGCATTTT.

The rearrangement links TRBV5-5 to TRBJ1-1; D is uncertain. This CDR3 is 13 amino acids long. Trimming shortened V by 4 bases and J by 7 bases, and 14 bases separated the two germline ends. Germline V CDR1 and CDR2: SGHKS, YYEKEE (reference sequence). As DNA, the CDR3 is TGTGCCAGCAGCCCCTACACCAATTTTGAAGCTTTCTTT. Protein sequence: CASSPYTNFEAFF.

The chain employs TRBV12-5 and TRBJ2-7, with D perhaps being TRBD1 or TRBD2 (5 bases each). CDR1 is LGHNT, CDR2 FRNRAP, per germline. The V end was cut by 6 bases, the J end by 9 bases, with 18 bases between. The CDR3 is 13 amino acids. CDR3 residues: CASGTAWDRGQYF. CDR3 DNA: TGTGCTAGTGGGACCGCGTGGGACCGAGGGCAGTACTTC.

The chain joins TRBV2 to TRBJ1-5; a possible D gene is TRBD1 (5 bases). Trimming removed 2 bases at V and 2 bases at J, with 10 bases between. Germline V lookup: CDR1 SNHLY, CDR2 FYNNEI. This CDR3 has 15 amino acids. The CDR3 region is CASSELGVGNQPQHF. CDR3 bases: TGTGCCAGCAGTGAATTGGGGGTTGGCAATCAGCCCCAGCATTTT.

This sequence joins TRBV7-9 and TRBJ2-5; 11 nucleotides match TRBD1. Germline-derived CDR1 and CDR2 are SEHNR and FQNEAQ (reference sequence). This CDR3 has 13 residues. V was pared by 8 bases and J by 5 bases, with 4 bases of the junction left unmatched. In DNA, the CDR3 is TGTGCCAGCGGATGGGACAGGGGGGAGACCCAGTACTTC. Translated, it gives CASGWDRGETQYF.

The sample holds a few counts of this clone. The chain employs TRBV27 and TRBJ2-3; no definite D call. Germline V gives CDR1 MNHEY, CDR2 SMNVEV (reference sequence). V was trimmed by 5 bases and J by 6 bases, leaving 15 bases between them. The CDR3 runs to 14 residues. The CDR3: CASSAPRRRDTQYF. DNA of the CDR3: TGTGCCAGCAGTGCCCCTCGACGTCGGGATACGCAGTATTTT.

This chain joins TRBV4-1 and TRBJ2-1; D perhaps matches TRBD1 (5 bases). Germline CDR1 and CDR2: MGHRA and YSYEKL. The CDR3 has 15 amino acids. Trimming took off 0 bases at V and 4 bases at J, with 10 bases between the two ends. CDR3 nucleotides: TGCGCCAGCAGCCAAGAGGGGCTAGAGTACAATGAGCAGTTCTTC. Amino acids: CASSQEGLEYNEQFF.

This clone has a single count. The rearrangement joins TRBV4-1 to TRBJ2-1, with D possibly being TRBD2 (5 bases). CDR1 MGHRA and CDR2 YSYEKL come from the germline V gene. The CDR3 covers 17 residues. V shed 0 bases and J shed 6 bases, with 18 bases lying between them. This CDR3 is CASSQDGSSLSRNEQFF. CDR3 bases: TGCGCCAGCAGCCAAGATGGGAGTAGCCTCAGTCGCAATGAGCAGTTCTTC.